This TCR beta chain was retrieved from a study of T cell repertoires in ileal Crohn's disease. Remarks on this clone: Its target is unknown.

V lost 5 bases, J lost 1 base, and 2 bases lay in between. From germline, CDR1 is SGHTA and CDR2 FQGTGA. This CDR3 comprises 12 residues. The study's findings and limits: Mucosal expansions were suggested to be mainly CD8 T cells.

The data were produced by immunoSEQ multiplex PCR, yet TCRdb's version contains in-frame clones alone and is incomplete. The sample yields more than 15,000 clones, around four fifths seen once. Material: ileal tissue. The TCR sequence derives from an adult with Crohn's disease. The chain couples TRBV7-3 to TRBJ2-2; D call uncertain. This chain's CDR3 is CASSRNTGELFF. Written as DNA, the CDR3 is TGTGCCAGCAGCCGGAACACCGGGGAGCTGTTTTTT.